The source of this T cell receptor beta chain is a study of OX40 agonist ivuxolimab in advanced cancers. Study in general: Every 2 weeks, patients received ivuxolimab intravenously, dosed at 0.01 to 10 mg/kg.

This CDR3 spans 15 amino acids. Germline V gene sequence: CDR1 SGHNT, CDR2 YYREEE (reference sequence). Trimming pared 5 bases from V and 0 bases from J, leaving 13 bases between. The data were produced by immunoSEQ multiplex PCR, yet TCRdb's version contains in-frame clones alone and is incomplete. The sample consists of tens of thousands of clones, around 91% of them appearing once. The starting material was CD4+ or CD8+ T cells sorted from blood, obtained in a trial of the OX40 agonist ivuxolimab. The sequence derives from an adult with an advanced solid tumor such as melanoma, head and neck, liver or kidney cancer. V usage is TRBV5-4 and J usage is TRBJ2-3; D not certain. DNA of the CDR3: TGTGCCAGCAGTTCTGAACCTGCTAGCACAGATACGCAGTATTTT. Translation: CASSSEPASTDTQYF.